Listed here are 32 T cell receptor beta chains from one sample, sequenced in a study of graft-versus-host responses after intestinal transplantation. No cognate antigen is known for these TCRs. The data were produced by immunoSEQ multiplex PCR, yet TCRdb's version contains in-frame clones alone and is incomplete. In the table there are around 96,000 clones, approximately 90% of which are singletons. The starting material was unstimulated CD4+ T cells sorted from spleen or lymph node cells, obtained before intestinal transplant. These receptors were taken from a human donor who received an intestinal transplant.

This clone was observed a single time. The genes are TRBV6-4 and TRBJ2-6; the D is unclear. Trimming took off 4 bases at V and 0 bases at J, with 7 bases between the two ends. The CDR3 has 15 amino acids. Germline CDR1 reads MRHNA; CDR2 reads SNTAGT. The CDR3 loop reads CASSAVSSGANVLTF. The CDR3 DNA sequence: TGTGCCAGCAGTGCGGTCTCCTCTGGGGCCAACGTCCTGACTTTC.

This clone turned up a few times. CDR3 sequence reads: CASSEQGAGGYTF. The CDR3, as DNA: TGTGCCAGCAGTGAGCAGGGGGCAGGAGGCTACACCTTC. This chain uses TRBV2 with TRBJ1-2; the match to TRBD1 covers 8 bases. CDR1 is SNHLY and CDR2 is FYNNEI in the germline V gene. Unmatched junction bases numbered 5, after V lost 3 bases and J lost 8 bases. This CDR3 comprises 13 residues.

V and J are TRBV7-9 and TRBJ2-3; the match to TRBD2 covers 12 bases. Germline values: CDR1 SEHNR, CDR2 FQNEAQ (reference sequence). The CDR3 is 17 residues long. The trim removed 6 bases at V and 6 bases at J, leaving 13 bases unmatched. The CDR3: CASSATGTSGYGDTQYF. CDR3 in DNA: TGTGCCAGCAGTGCCACCGGGACTAGCGGGTATGGGGATACGCAGTATTTT. Filled out from reference TRBV7-9 and TRBJ2-3, the complete variable domain reads DTGVSQNPRHKITKRGQNVTFRCDPISEHNRLYWYRQTLGQGPEFLTYFQNEAQLEKSRLLSDRFSAERPKGSFSTLEIQRTEQGDSAMYLCASSATGTSGYGDTQYFGPGTRLTVL.

The V call is TRBV5-1, the J call TRBJ1-2, with a possible D match to TRBD1 (6 bases). Germline V CDR1 and CDR2: SGHRS, YFSETQ. The CDR3 runs 16 residues. The V and J ends lost 0 bases and 2 bases respectively, with 14 bases between them. CDR3 residues: CASSLAVGHLNYGYTF. In nucleotides, the CDR3 is TGCGCCAGCAGCTTGGCGGTGGGACATTTAAACTATGGCTACACCTTC.

The chain is built from TRBV7-2 and TRBJ1-6, with D hard to call. Trimming took 2 bases from V and 10 from J, leaving 24 bases between them. The CDR3 covers 18 residues. Germline V CDR1 and CDR2: SGHTA, FQGNSA. CDR3 nucleotides: TGTGCCAGCAGCTTACGGGAGCTACTCGGACTGTCCGGGTCACCCCTCCACTTT. Its translation is CASSLRELLGLSGSPLHF.

CDR3 region: CASSLGLAVAYEQYF. CDR3 sequence (DNA): TGTGCCAGCAGTTTGGGACTAGCGGTGGCCTACGAGCAGTACTTC. The genes are TRBV28 and TRBJ2-7; 11 bases are a match to TRBD2. The trim removed 3 bases at V and 2 bases at J, leaving 3 bases unmatched. In germline, CDR1 is MDHEN, CDR2 SYDVKM. The CDR3 runs to 15 residues.

The chain uses TRBV9 and TRBJ2-4; possibly TRBD2 for D (7 bases). The CDR3 is 15 amino acids. CDR1 is SGDLS, CDR2 YYNGEE, per germline. Trimming stripped 0 bases from V and 5 bases from J, with 12 bases between. The CDR3 DNA follows: TGTGCCAGCAGCGTAGAGCAGGGGAGGGAAAACATTCAGTACTTC. This translates into CASSVEQGRENIQYF.

This clone has only one observation. V gene TRBV6-6 combines with J gene TRBJ2-5; 13 positions agree with TRBD2. The V gene end was trimmed by 6 bases and the J gene end by 2 bases; junction bases not matched to a gene: 6. Germline V gene data show CDR1 as MNHNY and CDR2 as SVGAGI (reference sequence). The CDR3 length is 16 residues. The CDR3 sequence is CASSSGLAGKQETQYF. The CDR3 DNA follows: TGTGCCAGCAGCTCGGGACTAGCGGGAAAACAAGAGACCCAGTACTTC.

A single count supports this clone. J is TRBJ1-5 and V is TRBV2, with D unresolved. CDR1 and CDR2 (germline): SNHLY, FYNNEI. The CDR3 is 12 amino acids. Trimming left V 1 base short and J 10 bases short, with 8 bases between. CDR3 amino acids: CASSEGQTPQHF. The DNA for the CDR3 is TGTGCCAGCAGTGAAGGTCAAACACCCCAGCATTTT.

This clone was found once. The chain combines TRBV18 with TRBJ1-5; TRBD1 matches 12 bases. The V gene end was trimmed by 6 bases and the J gene end by 4 bases; junction bases not matched to a gene: 7. The CDR3 loop spans 16 amino acids. Germline V gene data show CDR1 as KGHSH and CDR2 as LQKENI. CDR3 loop: CASSGQGANHNQPQHF. Here the CDR3 DNA reads TGTGCCAGCTCGGGACAGGGGGCGAATCATAATCAGCCCCAGCATTTT.

The chain recombines TRBV5-1 with TRBJ1-2, with D possibly matching TRBD1 (5 bases). Germline CDR1 and CDR2: SGHRS and YFSETQ. CDR3 length: 12 amino acids. The germline V and J ends were trimmed by 4 bases and 8 bases, with 12 bases remaining between them. The chain's CDR3 is CASSLGQGGYTF. The CDR3 DNA is TGCGCCAGCAGCCTTGGACAAGGAGGCTACACCTTC.

The chain recombines TRBV5-1 with TRBJ2-2; 8 positions match TRBD1. Germline CDR1 is SGHRS and CDR2 is YFSETQ. J was trimmed by 4 bases and V by 6 bases; bases with no gene match: 5. This CDR3 is 14 amino acids long. CDR3 in amino acids: CASNPGTGTGELFF. CDR3 nucleotides: TGCGCCAGCAACCCGGGGACAGGCACCGGGGAGCTGTTTTTT.

In the case of this clone: Other DNA sequences in this specimen translate into the identical CDR3. This rearrangement joins TRBV29-1 to TRBJ1-1, with D uncertain. Germline V gene lookup returns CDR1 SQVTM and CDR2 ANQGSEA. Trimming took 4 bases from V and 0 from J, leaving 9 bases between them. CDR3 length: 13 residues. CDR3 coding DNA: TGCAGCGTTGGAGGTCGAATGAACACTGAAGCTTTCTTT. It encodes CSVGGRMNTEAFF. Complete variable domain (other parts from reference TRBV29-1 and TRBJ1-1): SAVISQKPSRDICQRGTSLTIQCQVDSQVTMMFWYRQQPGQSLTLIATANQGSEATYESGFVIDKFPISRPNLTFSTLTVSNMSPEDSSIYLCSVGGRMNTEAFFGQGTRLTVV.

The rearrangement uses TRBV30 and TRBJ2-7; 9 bases are a match to TRBD1. Looked up from germline, CDR1 is GTSNPN and CDR2 is SVGIG (reference sequence). With V trimmed by 7 bases and J by 5 bases, 6 bases remained unmatched. The CDR3 length is 12 residues. In DNA form, the CDR3 reads TGTGCCTATCGGGACAGGGTACACGAGCAGTACTTC. It is translated as CAYRDRVHEQYF.

V is TRBV10-2 and J is TRBJ2-5; D may be TRBD1 (6 bases). The CDR3 has 13 amino acids. V dropped 3 bases and J dropped 2 bases, with 7 bases sitting between them. The germline V gene encodes CDR1 WSHSY and CDR2 SAAADI. DNA of the CDR3: TGCGCCAGCAGTGAACAGGGTCAAGAGACCCAGTACTTC. It yields the protein CASSEQGQETQYF.

The rearrangement uses TRBV4-1 and TRBJ1-1; TRBD1 might be the D (5 bases). The V end lost 7 bases, the J end lost 1 base, and 19 bases lay between the germline ends. The CDR3 extends over 16 amino acids. From germline, CDR1 is MGHRA and CDR2 YSYEKL. The CDR3 DNA reads as TGCGCCAGCACCCCAAGTAGGGGTTATCGGAACACTGAAGCTTTCTTT. Translating gives CASTPSRGYRNTEAFF.

The rearrangement links TRBV6-5 to TRBJ2-7, with D unresolved. This CDR3 region has 15 residues. Trimming cost V 8 bases and J 2 bases, with 19 bases left between them. Germline assignment: CDR1 MNHEY and CDR2 SVGAGI. In DNA form, the CDR3 reads TGTGCCAGCCAACGCTCGGGTAGCCTAACCTACGAGCAGTACTTC. The encoded protein is CASQRSGSLTYEQYF.

This chain links TRBV4-2 with TRBJ2-7; D may be TRBD1 (6 bases). V lost 6 bases to trimming and J lost 7 bases, with 16 bases between them. Germline assignment: CDR1 LGHNA and CDR2 YNFKEQ. The CDR3 sequence is 13 residues long. CDR3 in DNA: TGTGCCAGCAGTGGTAAGGGGGTTAGGGAGCAGTACTTC. Protein sequence: CASSGKGVREQYF.

CDR3 coding DNA: TGTGCCAGCAGTCCAGGGACAGGGGGCCACAATGAGCAGTTCTTC. It is translated as CASSPGTGGHNEQFF. The chain couples TRBV27 to TRBJ2-1; 12 bases agree with TRBD1. With 5 bases clipped from V and 5 bases from J, the junction kept 4 bases outside the gene matches. CDR1 is MNHEY and CDR2 is SMNVEV in the germline V gene (reference sequence). CDR3 size: 15 residues.

The chain is built from TRBV10-3 and TRBJ2-5, with D tentatively TRBD2 (6 bases). Trimming pared 4 bases from V and 1 base from J, leaving 10 bases between. The CDR3 totals 14 residues. From germline, CDR1 is ENHRY and CDR2 SYGVKD. In nucleotides, the CDR3 is TGTGCCATCAGTGTGGGGGGACCCCAAGAGACCCAGTACTTC. Its protein product is CAISVGGPQETQYF.

The chain links TRBV6-5 to TRBJ1-3; D may be TRBD1 (5 bases). The CDR3 is 13 residues long. The ends were cut back, 6 bases at V and 4 bases at J, with 10 bases in the middle. Germline-derived CDR1 and CDR2 are MNHEY and SVGAGI. The CDR3 DNA is TGTGCCAGCAGCCCCGGACACGGAAACACCATATATTTT. It encodes CASSPGHGNTIYF.

This sequence joins TRBV5-1 and TRBJ1-2; weak D call: TRBD1 (5 bases). The V and J ends lost 4 bases and 8 bases respectively, with 21 bases between them. The CDR3 covers 15 residues. The V gene's germline CDR1 is SGHRS and CDR2 YFSETQ. CDR3 in DNA: TGCGCCAGCAGCGGGGGGAACGCTAAGCCGTGGGGCTACACCTTC. This sequence encodes CASSGGNAKPWGYTF.

V usage is TRBV5-6 and J usage is TRBJ2-7; 7 bases are shared with TRBD1. The CDR3 length is 16 residues. Germline lookup yields CDR1 SGHDT and CDR2 YYEEEE. V lost 1 base, J lost 3 bases, and 10 bases stayed unmatched. Here the CDR3 reads CASSLRDSVRVYEQYF. The CDR3 region has the DNA TGTGCCAGCAGCTTGAGGGACAGCGTTCGTGTCTACGAGCAGTACTTC.

J is TRBJ1-5 and V is TRBV5-8; D is undetermined. CDR3 length: 14 residues. The V end lost 3 bases, the J end lost 0 bases, and 7 bases lay between the germline ends. Germline assignment: CDR1 SGHTS and CDR2 YDEGEE. The CDR3, as DNA: TGTGCCAGCAGCTCCCTGTATAGCAATCAGCCCCAGCATTTT. It translates to CASSSLYSNQPQHF. The whole variable domain, filled in from reference TRBV5-8 and TRBJ1-5, reads EAGVTQSPTHLIKTRGQQATLRCSPISGHTSVYWYQQALGLGLQFLLWYDEGEERNRGNFPPRFSGRQFPNYSSELNVNALELEDSALYLCASSSLYSNQPQHFGDGTRLSIL.

The chain links TRBV7-9 to TRBJ2-1; 8 bases align to TRBD1. J lost 4 bases, V lost 4 bases, and 3 bases had no gene match. The CDR3 length is 14 residues. The germline gives CDR1 SEHNR, CDR2 FQNEAQ (reference sequence). The CDR3: CASSSWTGYNEQFF. In DNA form, the CDR3 reads TGTGCCAGCAGCTCATGGACAGGGTACAATGAGCAGTTCTTC.

This chain connects TRBV6-1 to TRBJ2-3, with 11 bases that match TRBD2. J lost 5 bases, V lost 3 bases, and 7 bases had no gene match. The length of the CDR3 is 16 residues. From germline, CDR1 is MNHNS and CDR2 SASEGT. CDR3 sequence: CASSDRPGLAVDTQYF. Here the CDR3 DNA reads TGTGCCAGCAGTGACCGACCGGGACTAGCGGTAGATACGCAGTATTTT.

The chain has TRBV6-4 and TRBJ2-7; 10 bases are shared with TRBD1. The CDR3 is made up of 15 amino acids. Trimming at V came to 2 bases and at J to 3 bases, leaving 4 bases not matched to a gene. Germline CDR1 and CDR2: MRHNA and SNTAGT. The CDR3 here is CASSDQGTGDYEQYF. The DNA of the CDR3 is TGTGCCAGCAGTGACCAGGGGACAGGGGACTACGAGCAGTACTTC.

This clone appeared once. The rearrangement joins TRBV27 to TRBJ1-6, with TRBD1 matching over 7 bases. The germline V gene encodes CDR1 MNHEY and CDR2 SMNVEV (reference sequence). J was trimmed by 0 bases and V by 3 bases; bases with no gene match: 11. The CDR3 loop spans 19 amino acids. Written as DNA, the CDR3 is TGTGCCAGCAGTTTGCGACCCCCGGGACAGAGCTCCTATAATTCACCCCTCCACTTT. Its protein is CASSLRPPGQSSYNSPLHF.

This clone appeared a single time. This rearrangement joins TRBV4-3 to TRBJ1-2; 7 bases map to TRBD1. The germline V gene has CDR1 LGHNA and CDR2 YSLEER. V was clipped by 3 bases and J by 6 bases; unmatched bases: 7. This CDR3 has 14 amino acids. The chain's CDR3 is CASSHQTGDHGYTF. DNA for the CDR3: TGCGCCAGCAGCCATCAAACAGGGGACCATGGCTACACCTTC.

The chain is built from TRBV5-1 and TRBJ2-3, with TRBD1 matching 9 bases. With 2 bases clipped from V and 4 bases from J, the junction kept 5 bases outside the gene matches. The CDR3 has 15 residues. CDR1 SGHRS and CDR2 YFSETQ come from the germline V gene. CDR3 nucleotides: TGCGCCAGCAGCTTTGGAGACAGGGGGTCAGATACGCAGTATTTT. The encoded protein is CASSFGDRGSDTQYF. Full variable domain (missing parts from reference TRBV5-1 and TRBJ2-3): KAGVTQTPRYLIKTRGQQVTLSCSPISGHRSVSWYQQTPGQGLQFLFEYFSETQRNKGNFPGRFSGRQFSNSRSEMNVSTLELGDSALYLCASSFGDRGSDTQYFGPGTRLTVL.

The chain recombines TRBV14 with TRBJ1-1; 7 bases are a match to TRBD1. Germline V gene lookup returns CDR1 SGHDN and CDR2 FVKESK. Unmatched junction bases numbered 8, after V lost 4 bases and J lost 9 bases. This CDR3 comprises 13 residues. In DNA form, the CDR3 reads TGTGCCAGCAGCCCTATTCGACAGGGCCAAGCTTTCTTT. Its protein is CASSPIRQGQAFF.

The V gene is TRBV6-5, the J gene TRBJ2-7; 8 bases align to TRBD1. V lost 2 bases, J lost 6 bases, and 6 bases stayed unmatched. CDR1 MNHEY and CDR2 SVGAGI come from the germline V gene. This CDR3 has 14 amino acids. The DNA of the CDR3 is TGTGCCAGCAGTTACCGAGGACAGGGTGGCGAGCAGTACTTC. It yields the protein CASSYRGQGGEQYF.